The clone carrying this T cell receptor (beta chain) was seen many times. Template-switch 5'RACE cDNA synthesis added a 10-nucleotide unique molecular identifier. MiXCR, applied by TCRdb to the 5' RACE reads, yields one record per CDR3 protein. The repertoire holds about 80,000 distinct CDR3 sequences, with around 4.7% as singletons. Time point in this sample: longitudinal time-point 3. The CDR3 is 17 residues long. V trimming: 5 bases; J trimming: 6 bases; junction bases outside the gene matches: 18. Germline CDR1 is DFQATT and CDR2 is SNEGSKA (reference sequence). The data derive from a study of neurological immune-mediated disorders. About the study: Relapsing-remitting disease affected some 31, and secondary progressive 3, of roughly 35 multiple sclerosis patients.

This chain connects TRBV20-1 to TRBJ2-3, with 9 bases aligning to TRBD1. This clonotype originated in a woman in her fifties or sixties with multiple sclerosis. The sample comprised PBMCs. The CDR3 loop is CSAQLDPGQGDWDTQYF. In DNA form, the CDR3 reads TGCAGTGCTCAACTAGATCCGGGACAGGGCGATTGGGATACGCAGTATTTT.